This TCR beta chain was documented in a study of monozygotic twins with inflammatory bowel disease. The CDR3 totals 14 residues. Germline lookup yields CDR1 MNHEY and CDR2 SMNVEV (reference sequence). As concerns this clonotype: Its antigen is undetermined.

Points from the study as a whole: IBD patients had lower TCRbeta diversity (inverse Simpson) than healthy co-twins.

Following a re-call of the 5' RACE reads, TCRdb has one entry per CDR3 protein and lacks DNA. Listed are approximately 400,000 distinct CDR3 sequences; around 2.4% falls within the top ten. The chain is built from TRBV27 and TRBJ1-6; lacking DNA, the TRBD1 call made by TCRdb goes unchecked. The TCR comes from a human donor with ulcerative colitis or Crohn's disease, or a healthy co-twin of an affected twin (not recorded which). The material sequenced was blood. The chain's CDR3 is CASSLRRGNSPLHF.